Sequencing of this T cell receptor beta chain was carried out in a study of spatial heterogeneity in lung cancer. This clonotype has at least ten counts. Germline V gene lookup returns CDR1 SGHTA and CDR2 FQGNSA. The CDR3 consists of 13 residues. V was shortened by 0 bases and J by 10 bases, with 7 bases between the two germline ends. Individually, TCR cDNA molecules were each labelled with a unique molecular identifier. TCRdb recomputed calls from the 5' RACE reads with MiXCR, one row per CDR3 protein. The profile shows 60,000 to 90,000 distinct CDR3 sequences, about an eighth of them singletons. The time point is: sample taken at primary tumor resection. The study sequenced unsorted whole RNA from tumor, nontumor lung or frozen PBMC. The donors comprised some 70 untreated early-stage non-small cell lung cancer patients.

The chain recombines TRBV7-2 with TRBJ1-6; D is unresolved. The receptor was derived from a male donor with early-stage non-small cell lung cancer. Sequencing used PBMCs, obtained at surgery. CDR3 residues: CASSLAETSPLHF. CDR3 sequence (DNA): TGTGCCAGCAGCTTAGCCGAAACCTCACCCCTCCACTTT.